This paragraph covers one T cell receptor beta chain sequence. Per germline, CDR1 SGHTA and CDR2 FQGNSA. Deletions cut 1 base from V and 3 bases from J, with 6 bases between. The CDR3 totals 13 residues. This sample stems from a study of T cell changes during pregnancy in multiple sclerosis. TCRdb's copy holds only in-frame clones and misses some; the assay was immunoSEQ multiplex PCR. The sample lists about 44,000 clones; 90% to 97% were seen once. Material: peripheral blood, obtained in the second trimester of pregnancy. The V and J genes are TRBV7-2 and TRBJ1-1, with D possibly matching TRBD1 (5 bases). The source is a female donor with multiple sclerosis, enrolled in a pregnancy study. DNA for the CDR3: TGTGCCAGCAGCTTAGGGGGCGACACTGAAGCTTTCTTT. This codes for CASSLGGDTEAFF.